This paragraph covers one TCR beta chain sequence. The antigen is unknown. The V end lost 2 bases, the J end lost 9 bases, and 17 bases lay between the germline ends. Germline V gene data show CDR1 as SGHTA and CDR2 as FQGNSA. There are 15 residues in the CDR3. Using immunoSEQ multiplex PCR, the repertoire was profiled, and TCRdb retains in-frame clones only, with some absent. The sample gives roughly 1.4 million clones, 98% of which show up once; approximately 0.4% is in the top ten. The sample originates from a study of shared clonotypes between healthy human individuals. Study in general: Donors were two women and a few men aged 18 to 49. There were three CD4 naive, three CD4 memory, two CD8 naive and one CD8 memory plates per donor. Study conclusions and caveats: In contrast to clonotypes shared by all four donors, non-shared clonotypes had lower generation probabilities. Sharing across a handful of donors was seen in 4% to 5% of naive CD4 clonotypes.

The V gene is TRBV7-2, the J gene TRBJ2-1; D is perhaps TRBD2 (6 bases). The sequence was collected from a young man in good health. The sample was naive CD4+ T cells sorted from blood. Subset given: CD45RA+ positively selected. For the CDR3, the DNA is TGTGCCAGCAGCTTAAGTGCGGGACGGCGGAGTGAGCAGTTCTTC. The encoded protein is CASSLSAGRRSEQFF.